This T cell receptor beta chain was obtained from a study of Graves' ophthalmopathy and Graves' hyperthyroidism. Notes on the study in general: In separating ophthalmopathy from stable hyperthyroidism, a 13-signature model achieved approximately 91% sensitivity and 75% to 84% specificity. As the model predicted ophthalmopathy progression, it achieved a sensitivity of less than 71% and a specificity of more than 72%. Blood samples also showed most expanded thyroid clonotypes exceeding 0.001 frequency.

Hyperthyroidism showing no ophthalmopathy within 18 months of follow-up was stable. This clonotype was seen a few times. Its antigen is unidentified. Using RNA transcripts, the TCR beta CDR3 regions were amplified. First-round RT-PCR with HTBI primers preceded a second-round multiplex PCR. TCRdb re-analysed the multiplex PCR reads in MiXCR, keeping a single row per CDR3 protein. The sample lists hundreds of thousands of distinct CDR3 sequences; over 20% were seen once. This receptor was obtained from a young woman with stable Graves' hyperthyroidism. What was sequenced was peripheral blood.

The CDR3 spells CASSSHPRWLAGNWYEQYF. The CDR3 region has the DNA TGTGCCAGCAGCTCGCACCCTAGGTGGCTAGCGGGAAATTGGTACGAGCAGTACTTC. The genes are TRBV11-1 and TRBJ2-7; 9 positions agree with TRBD2. Germline V CDR1 and CDR2: SGHAT, FQDESV (reference sequence). J was trimmed by 4 bases and V by 4 bases; bases with no gene match: 20. This CDR3 is built from 19 residues.